These 11 T cell receptor beta chains came from one sample sequenced in a study of blood T cell repertoires in COVID-19. TCRdb keeps only in-frame clones here, not all; method: immunoSEQ multiplex PCR. The sample has 100,000 to 150,000 clones, 85% seen once. The specimen was peripheral blood. The origin of the receptors is an elderly woman with acute or convalescent COVID-19.

This clone showed up just a few times. The chain links TRBV6-5 to TRBJ1-3; the D gene is possibly TRBD1 (5 bases). CDR3 length: 13 residues. Germline CDR1 and CDR2: MNHEY and SVGAGI. Trimming left V 6 bases short and J 5 bases short, with 11 bases between. Written as DNA, the CDR3 is TGTGCCAGCAGCTCCGGGGGGAGAAACACCATATATTTT. Translation: CASSSGGRNTIYF.

J is TRBJ1-3 and V is TRBV9; 10 positions match TRBD1. CDR1 is SGDLS, CDR2 YYNGEE, per germline. This CDR3 has 19 amino acids. Losses at the gene ends were 1 base for V and 0 bases for J; bases not matched to a gene: 10. The CDR3 spells CASSVWDRGTGRSGNTIYF. The CDR3 bases are TGTGCCAGCAGCGTATGGGACAGGGGAACCGGCCGCTCTGGAAACACCATATATTTT.

The CDR3 protein is CASSGRYRVGEQYF. CDR3 bases: TGTGCCAGCAGCGGAAGATACAGGGTGGGGGAGCAGTACTTC. The chain employs TRBV5-4 and TRBJ2-7; D possibly corresponds to TRBD1 (6 bases). V shed 4 bases and J shed 7 bases, with 18 bases lying between them. This CDR3 has 14 residues. CDR1 is SGHNT, CDR2 YYREEE, per germline (reference sequence).

The gene calls are TRBV5-1 and TRBJ2-1; 8 bases line up with TRBD2. The CDR3 runs 17 residues. CDR1 is SGHRS, CDR2 YFSETQ, per germline. After removal of 0 bases from V and 6 bases from J, the junction contained 11 bases not matched to a gene. The CDR3 is CASSLVAGPGGGNEQFF. CDR3 nucleotide sequence: TGCGCCAGCAGCTTGGTCGCCGGCCCGGGAGGGGGCAATGAGCAGTTCTTC.

The gene calls are TRBV7-9 and TRBJ1-1; D is possibly TRBD1 (5 bases). The CDR3 spans 13 residues. Deletions cut 1 base from V and 12 bases from J, with 15 bases between. CDR1 is SEHNR and CDR2 is FQNEAQ in the germline V gene (reference sequence). CDR3 sequence (DNA): TGTGCCAGCAGCTTAGAAGGATCAGGGCTGACTTTCTTT. This encodes CASSLEGSGLTFF.

This chain links TRBV10-3 with TRBJ1-2; D is ambiguous. The CDR3 is made up of 14 amino acids. V was cut by 2 bases and J by 7 bases, with 14 bases left in between. Per the germline V gene, CDR1 is ENHRY and CDR2 is SYGVKD. CDR3 amino acids: CAISEPATSGGYTF. The CDR3 DNA reads TGTGCCATCAGTGAGCCGGCCACGTCAGGTGGCTACACCTTC.

This chain joins TRBV7-3 and TRBJ1-2, with 7 bases identical to TRBD1. The germline V gene encodes CDR1 SGHTA and CDR2 FQGTGA. This CDR3 spans 13 amino acids. After removal of 5 bases from V and 6 bases from J, the junction contained 6 bases not matched to a gene. CDR3 protein: CASSPQGVDGYTF. In DNA, the CDR3 is TGTGCCAGCAGCCCCCAGGGGGTAGATGGCTACACCTTC.

This clone appeared once. The V gene is TRBV6-6, the J gene TRBJ2-5, with a possible D match to TRBD1 (5 bases). The V end was cut by 4 bases, the J end by 5 bases, with 14 bases between. Germline V gene sequence: CDR1 MNHNY, CDR2 SVGAGI (reference sequence). The CDR3 covers 14 residues. The CDR3 region has the DNA TGTGCCAGCAGTTCAAGGGGAATGATCGAGACCCAGTACTTC. As protein: CASSSRGMIETQYF.

The chain carries TRBV28 and TRBJ1-2; 7 positions agree with TRBD1. V was clipped by 6 bases and J by 8 bases; unmatched bases: 15. The CDR3 consists of 15 residues. Germline-derived CDR1 and CDR2 are MDHEN and SYDVKM. The CDR3: CASRTPATGLWGYTF. The DNA of the CDR3 is TGTGCCAGCAGGACCCCCGCGACAGGGCTTTGGGGCTACACCTTC.

V gene TRBV7-8 combines with J gene TRBJ1-2, with D tentatively TRBD1 (5 bases). V was shortened by 5 bases and J by 4 bases, with 17 bases between the two germline ends. Germline-derived CDR1 and CDR2 are SGHVS and FQNEAQ. CDR3 length equals 15 residues. The CDR3 reads CASSRETGALYGYTF. The DNA for the CDR3 is TGTGCCAGCAGCCGAGAAACTGGGGCCCTCTATGGCTACACCTTC.

V usage is TRBV29-1 and J usage is TRBJ2-2; D perhaps matches TRBD1 (6 bases). Germline V lookup: CDR1 SQVTM, CDR2 ANQGSEA. CDR3 size: 14 residues. The V end was cut by 5 bases, the J end by 1 base, with 11 bases between. The DNA for the CDR3 is TGCAGCGTTCTAGGACAGCTGAACACCGGGGAGCTGTTTTTT. Translated: CSVLGQLNTGELFF.